One sample yielded the 2 T cell receptor beta chains listed below, sequenced in a study of cytomegalovirus exposure and HLA in healthy donors. Both 60 Vbeta primers and 13 Jbeta primers went into the PCR. Assay: immunoSEQ multiplex PCR; the TCRdb copy retains only in-frame clones and omits some. The sample yields around 150,000 clones, approximately 78% seen once. The sample consisted of PBMCs. These receptors all stem from a male donor in good health and CMV-seronegative.

The chain couples TRBV6-1 to TRBJ1-1; D perhaps matches TRBD1 (5 bases). CDR1 and CDR2 from the germline V gene are MNHNS and SASEGT. Trimming stripped 6 bases from V and 6 bases from J, with 14 bases between. The CDR3 runs to 13 residues. This CDR3 is CASSYTGGAEAFF. The CDR3 DNA reads TGTGCCAGCAGCTATACAGGCGGGGCTGAAGCTTTCTTT.

This clone was counted a few times. The V and J genes are TRBV4-3 and TRBJ1-2, with TRBD1 as a possible D gene (6 bases). The CDR3 has 17 residues. Germline CDR1 is LGHNA and CDR2 is YSLEER. V shed 0 bases and J shed 5 bases, with 19 bases lying between them. CDR3 region: CASSQDGRVDSPYGYTF. The CDR3, as DNA: TGCGCCAGCAGCCAAGATGGGAGAGTGGACAGTCCATATGGCTACACCTTC.